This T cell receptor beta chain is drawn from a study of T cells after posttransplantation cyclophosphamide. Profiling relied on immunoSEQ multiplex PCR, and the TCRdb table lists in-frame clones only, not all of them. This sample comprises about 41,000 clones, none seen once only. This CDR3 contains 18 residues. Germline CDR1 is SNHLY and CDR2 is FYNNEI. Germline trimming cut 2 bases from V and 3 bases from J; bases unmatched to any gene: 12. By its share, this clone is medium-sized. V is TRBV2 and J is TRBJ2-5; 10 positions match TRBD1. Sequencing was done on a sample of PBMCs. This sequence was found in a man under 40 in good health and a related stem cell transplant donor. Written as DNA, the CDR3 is TGTGCCAGCAGTGAACTTTATAAGACAGGGGGCGGTGAAGAGACCCAGTACTTC. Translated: CASSELYKTGGGEETQYF.